A selection of T cell receptor beta chains follows, all from one sample in a study of T-cell reconstitution after alpha-beta-depleted transplantation in children. TCRdb re-called the PCR reads with MiXCR, one entry per CDR3 protein. The data contain over 150,000 distinct CDR3 sequences, roughly 7% of them singletons. Sequenced here: PBMCs, sampled before TCRalphabeta/CD19-depleted stem cell transplant. Source of these receptors: a boy aged 2 to 10 with acute lymphoblastic leukemia, due to receive a stem cell transplant. CDR3s include the opening cysteine and the closing phenylalanine or tryptophan. A D gene is named only where the DNA matches it firmly. Clone size appears in some rows only: once, few, many, or a class for an expanded clone.

>NA|TRBD1|TRBJ2-1|TRBV5-1|19
CASSGGRLFDRGHTNEQFF
TGCGCCAGCAGCGGGGGGAGATTATTCGACAGGGGGCACACCAATGAGCAGTTCTTC
>NA|NA|TRBJ1-1|TRBV7-2|12
CASSPFRTEAFF
TGTGCCAGCAGTCCGTTCCGGACTGAAGCTTTCTTT
>NA|TRBD1|TRBJ1-5|TRBV5-5|17
CASSVGGTGTIGQPQHF
TGTGCCAGCAGCGTCGGCGGGACAGGGACAATCGGACAGCCCCAGCATTTT
>many|NA|TRBJ2-7|TRBV20-1|14
CSALTRDSFYEQYF
TGCAGTGCTCTAACACGGGACTCGTTCTACGAGCAGTACTTC
>many|NA|TRBJ2-5|TRBV15|14
CATSRDRSQETQYF
TGTGCCACCAGCAGAGATCGGTCTCAAGAGACCCAGTACTTC
>NA|TRBD2|TRBJ2-2|TRBV30|15
CAWRLAGAYTGELFF
TGTGCCTGGAGACTAGCGGGGGCCTACACCGGGGAGCTGTTTTTT
>NA|NA|TRBJ1-5|TRBV27|15
CASSLGAGAIGPQHF
TGTGCCAGCAGTTTAGGGGCCGGGGCCATAGGACCCCAGCATTTT
>few|NA|TRBJ1-6|TRBV27|16
CASSLYRSSYNSPLHF
TGTGCCAGCAGTTTATACAGAAGCTCCTATAATTCACCCCTCCACTTT
>many|NA|TRBJ2-5|TRBV27|15
CASSLSTGSYETQYF
TGTGCCAGCAGTTTATCGACCGGGAGCTACGAGACCCAGTACTTC
>NA|TRBD1|TRBJ2-7|TRBV7-2|15
CASSLTGTGVWEQYF
TGTGCCAGCAGCCTTACTGGGACAGGGGTGTGGGAGCAGTACTTC
>few|NA|TRBJ1-1|TRBV2|13
CSSKTELNTEAFF
TGTTCCAGCAAGACAGAGCTTAACACTGAAGCTTTCTTT
>NA|TRBD2|TRBJ2-1|TRBV7-9|14
CAILLAGAGDEQFF
TGTGCCATACTCCTAGCGGGAGCTGGGGATGAGCAGTTCTTC
>few|NA|TRBJ1-5|TRBV27|14
CASSLSRGNQPQHF
TGTGCCAGCAGTTTATCGAGGGGGAATCAGCCCCAGCATTTT
>few|NA|TRBJ2-3|TRBV4-2|13
CASSQASEDTQYF
TGTGCCAGCAGCCAAGCGAGTGAAGATACGCAGTATTTT
>many|TRBD2|TRBJ2-3|TRBV6-1|17
CASSPAVGGSVADTQYF
TGTGCCAGCAGTCCGGCCGTCGGCGGGAGTGTTGCAGATACGCAGTATTTT
>many|NA|TRBJ1-1|TRBV28|14
CASSSRVKDTEAFF
TGTGCCAGCAGTTCCAGGGTTAAGGACACTGAAGCTTTCTTT
>NA|NA|TRBJ2-7|TRBV18|15
CASSPEKARHYEQYF
TGTGCCAGCTCACCAGAGAAAGCCCGACACTACGAGCAGTACTTC
>many|NA|TRBJ1-1|TRBV7-2|14
CASSLGHSNTEAFF
TGTGCCAGCAGCTTAGGGCATTCGAACACTGAAGCTTTCTTT
>many|TRBD1|TRBJ1-1|TRBV7-9|15
CASSPGQGGNTEAFF
TGTGCCAGCAGCCCGGGACAGGGAGGGAACACTGAAGCTTTCTTT
>many|NA|TRBJ2-7|TRBV10-3|13
CATVGDTHYEQYF
TGTGCCACCGTGGGGGACACCCACTACGAGCAGTACTTC
>many|TRBD1|TRBJ2-2|TRBV27|13
CASRGNGGGELFF
TGTGCCTCCAGGGGGAATGGTGGCGGGGAGCTGTTTTTT
>many|NA|TRBJ1-1|TRBV21-1|14
CASSIQGYWTEAFF
TGTGCCAGCAGCATACAGGGTTATTGGACTGAAGCTTTCTTT
>NA|TRBD1|TRBJ1-5|TRBV7-2|17
CASSFYGTGEARQPQHF
TGTGCCAGCAGCTTTTACGGGACAGGGGAGGCTCGTCAGCCCCAGCATTTT
>many|TRBD1|TRBJ1-3|TRBV11-2|13
CASSSDRGNTIYF
TGTGCCAGCAGCTCGGACAGGGGGAACACCATATATTTT
>NA|TRBD1|TRBJ2-1|TRBV20-1|12
CSVRTGGNEQFF
TGCAGTGTCCGGACAGGCGGGAATGAGCAGTTCTTC
>many|TRBD2|TRBJ2-1|TRBV11-2|18
CASSLASSGGGGYNEQFF
TGTGCCAGCAGCTTAGCATCTAGCGGGGGGGGTGGGTACAATGAGCAGTTCTTC
>NA|NA|TRBJ2-7|TRBV12-3/TRBV12-4|13
CASSLITPIEQYF
TGTGCCAGCAGTCTTATTACCCCAATAGAGCAGTACTTC
>few|NA|TRBJ2-7|TRBV6-5|13
CASSPESSYEQYF
TGTGCCAGCAGTCCGGAAAGCTCCTACGAGCAGTACTTC
>many|NA|TRBJ1-1|TRBV9|13
CASSARIDTEAFF
TGTGCCAGCAGCGCGAGAATCGACACTGAAGCTTTCTTT
>once|NA|TRBJ1-3|TRBV18|17
CASSPQQLGDSGNTIYF
TGTGCCAGCTCACCACAACAACTGGGAGACTCTGGAAACACCATATATTTT
>many|NA|TRBJ2-1|TRBV20-1|14
CSSIRGGAYNEQFF
TGCAGCTCCATCAGGGGAGGGGCATACAATGAGCAGTTCTTC
>NA|NA|TRBJ2-7|TRBV11-2|13
CASSRQLPYEQYF
TGTGCCAGCAGCAGACAGCTTCCCTACGAGCAGTACTTC
>many|NA|TRBJ2-2|TRBV28|15
CASSLRLGGTGELFF
TGTGCCAGCAGTCTGAGACTAGGGGGCACCGGGGAGCTGTTTTTT
>NA|NA|TRBJ1-6|TRBV12-3/TRBV12-4|15
CASSFSSSYNSPLHF
TGTGCCAGCAGTTTCTCGAGCTCCTATAATTCACCCCTCCACTTT
>many|TRBD2|TRBJ2-3|TRBV20-1|15
CSIPRGLAGTDTQYF
TGCAGTATCCCTAGGGGACTAGCGGGCACAGATACGCAGTATTTT
>NA|NA|TRBJ2-1|TRBV7-2|15
CASSLADARPSEQFF
TGTGCCAGCAGCTTGGCGGATGCAAGGCCAAGTGAGCAGTTCTTC
>many|NA|TRBJ1-5|TRBV29-1|12
CSVEDSNQPQHF
TGCAGCGTTGAAGATAGCAATCAGCCCCAGCATTTT
>many|NA|TRBJ1-6|TRBV28|16
CASSLRGGLYNSPLHF
TGTGCCAGCAGTTTAAGGGGGGGACTATATAATTCACCCCTCCACTTT
>few|NA|TRBJ2-7|TRBV6-5|14
CASSYSDRSYEQYF
TGTGCCAGCAGTTACTCGGACAGATCCTACGAGCAGTACTTC
>few|NA|TRBJ1-1|TRBV5-1|13
CASSFSGSIEAFF
TGCGCCAGCAGCTTCTCCGGTTCGATTGAAGCTTTCTTT
>many|TRBD1|TRBJ1-3|TRBV12-3/TRBV12-4|15
CASRRQGSGGNTIYF
TGTGCCAGCAGACGACAGGGGTCGGGAGGGAACACCATATATTTT
>many|TRBD1|TRBJ2-7|TRBV20-1|13
CSAVDRDSYEQYF
TGCAGTGCTGTGGACAGGGACTCCTACGAGCAGTACTTC
>NA|NA|TRBJ2-5|TRBV6-2/TRBV6-3|13
CASSRGWAETQYF
TGTGCCAGCAGCCGCGGATGGGCGGAGACCCAGTACTTC
>many|NA|TRBJ2-1|TRBV27|15
CASSPPPGNDQEQFF
TGTGCCAGCAGTCCCCCCCCTGGTAATGATCAGGAGCAGTTCTTC
>many|NA|TRBJ2-1|TRBV28|11
CASRRYNEQFF
TGTGCCAGCAGACGCTACAATGAGCAGTTCTTC
>NA|NA|TRBJ2-3|TRBV5-1|16
CASSPSGQVITDTQYF
TGCGCCAGCAGCCCCTCGGGGCAGGTGATCACAGATACGCAGTATTTT
>few|NA|TRBJ2-1|TRBV7-2|15
CASSLGTGSFNEQFF
TGTGCCAGCAGCTTAGGTACGGGCAGCTTCAATGAGCAGTTCTTC
>many|NA|TRBJ2-1|TRBV7-6|13
CASSLAGAYEQFF
TGTGCCAGCAGCTTAGCAGGGGCGTATGAGCAGTTCTTC
>NA|TRBD2|TRBJ2-5|TRBV7-9|14
CASSTQAGRETQYF
TGTGCCAGCAGCACGCAAGCGGGAAGAGAGACCCAGTACTTC
>many|NA|TRBJ2-2|TRBV6-2/TRBV6-3|14
CASRRGVYTGELFF
TGTGCCAGCAGGAGGGGAGTATACACCGGGGAGCTGTTTTTT
>few|NA|TRBJ2-7|TRBV4-2|13
CASSQVRGVEQYF
TGTGCCAGCAGCCAAGTGAGAGGGGTCGAGCAGTACTTC